The 23 T cell receptor beta chains in this list originate from one sample, sequenced in a study of CD8+ T cells in alopecia areata. Once RNA had been extracted, it was reverse transcribed into cDNA to act as the sequencing template. Assay: immunoSEQ multiplex PCR; the TCRdb copy retains only in-frame clones and omits some. Of about 210,000 clones in the sample, approximately 72% are singletons; the top ten hold 0.95% to 1.5%. Treatment reported: oral pan-JAK inhibitor, 5-10 mg twice daily. The sample in question was CD4+ T cells sorted from blood, obtained at week 44, from a patient treated with tofacitinib. These receptors came from a human donor with alopecia areata.

The chain joins TRBV5-1 to TRBJ2-5, with 7 positions matching TRBD2. The trim removed 1 base at V and 2 bases at J, leaving 8 bases unmatched. Germline CDR1 is SGHRS and CDR2 is YFSETQ. The length of the CDR3 is 16 residues. This chain's CDR3 is CASSLTRTSSQETQYF. The CDR3 coding sequence is TGCGCCAGCAGCTTGACTCGGACTAGTAGTCAAGAGACCCAGTACTTC.

The count of this clone is one. This sequence joins TRBV19 and TRBJ1-2; perhaps TRBD1 as D (6 bases). V was clipped by 8 bases and J by 4 bases, with 8 bases between them. Germline CDR1 reads LNHDA; CDR2 reads SQIVND (reference sequence). This CDR3 is 11 amino acids long. CDR3: CASRQVYGYTF. In DNA, the CDR3 is TGTGCCAGTCGACAGGTCTATGGCTACACCTTC.

V gene TRBV7-7 combines with J gene TRBJ2-3, with D unresolved. Germline V gene sequence: CDR1 SSHAT, CDR2 FNYEAQ (reference sequence). This CDR3 spans 13 amino acids. V lost 5 bases and J 2 bases, leaving 8 bases between the germline ends. The CDR3 coding sequence is TGTGCCAGCAGCCAATACGACACAGATACGCAGTATTTT. This gives the protein CASSQYDTDTQYF.

CDR3 bases: TGTGCCAGCAGCCCAGAGGAGGGGGAGACCCAGTACTTC. Its protein is CASSPEEGETQYF. This sequence joins TRBV9 and TRBJ2-5; D perhaps matches TRBD2 (6 bases). V was shortened by 4 bases and J by 5 bases, with 12 bases between the two germline ends. Germline CDR1 and CDR2: SGDLS and YYNGEE. This CDR3 is 13 amino acids long.

CDR3 nucleotides: TGTGCCAGCAGCTTTGAACAGGGGAGGTACGAGCAGTACTTC. It translates to CASSFEQGRYEQYF. This chain connects TRBV7-9 to TRBJ2-7; the D gene is possibly TRBD1 (7 bases). The CDR3 length is 14 residues. Trimming cost V 3 bases and J 4 bases, with 13 bases left between them. Germline CDR1 is SEHNR and CDR2 is FQNEAQ (reference sequence).

The chain uses TRBV6-5 and TRBJ2-7; the D gene is possibly TRBD1 (6 bases). The germline V gene has CDR1 MNHEY and CDR2 SVGAGI. The CDR3 contains 11 residues. The V gene lost 5 bases and the J gene lost 8 bases, with 10 bases spanning the gap. This chain's CDR3 is CASSTGFQQYF. CDR3 DNA: TGTGCCAGCAGTACAGGGTTTCAGCAGTACTTC.

The rearrangement uses TRBV2 and TRBJ2-7; possibly TRBD2 for D (6 bases). Per the germline V gene, CDR1 is SNHLY and CDR2 is FYNNEI. CDR3 length: 15 residues. Trimming took 3 bases from V and 0 from J, leaving 12 bases between them. The DNA of the CDR3 is TGTGCCAGCAGTGAGGCTAGCGCTTTCTCCTACGAGCAGTACTTC. The encoded protein is CASSEASAFSYEQYF. Looking up the rest from reference TRBV2 and TRBJ2-7 gives the full variable domain: EPEVTQTPSHQVTQMGQEVILRCVPISNHLYFYWYRQILGQKVEFLVSFYNNEISEKSEIFDDQFSVERPDGSNFTLKIRSTKLEDSAMYFCASSEASAFSYEQYFGPGTRLTVT.

About this clone itself: Other DNA sequences in the same sample also yield this CDR3. The gene calls are TRBV5-1 and TRBJ1-2, with D possibly TRBD1 on 5 matching bases. The CDR3 covers 13 residues. The germline V gene has CDR1 SGHRS and CDR2 YFSETQ. V shed 1 base and J shed 2 bases, with 6 bases lying between them. The CDR3 is CASSLSGNYGYTF. The CDR3 nucleotides read TGCGCCAGCAGCTTGTCAGGGAACTATGGCTACACCTTC. Together with reference TRBV5-1 and TRBJ1-2, the CDR3 gives the full variable domain: KAGVTQTPRYLIKTRGQQVTLSCSPISGHRSVSWYQQTPGQGLQFLFEYFSETQRNKGNFPGRFSGRQFSNSRSEMNVSTLELGDSALYLCASSLSGNYGYTFGSGTRLTVV.

In its sample, this clone was seen many times. The V call is TRBV5-1, the J call TRBJ2-3; TRBD1 agrees at 8 bases. V trimming: 4 bases; J trimming: 1 base; junction bases outside the gene matches: 8. The germline V gene encodes CDR1 SGHRS and CDR2 YFSETQ. The CDR3 extends over 16 amino acids. The CDR3 spells CASSPSPGQGTDTQYF. DNA for the CDR3: TGCGCCAGCAGCCCGTCCCCGGGACAGGGCACAGATACGCAGTATTTT.

The V gene is TRBV15, the J gene TRBJ2-5; D is uncertain. Germline CDR1 and CDR2: LNHNV and YYDKDF (reference sequence). Trimming left V 0 bases short and J 3 bases short, with 8 bases between. This CDR3 region has 14 residues. The CDR3 sequence is CATSRDRVKETQYF. In DNA form, the CDR3 reads TGTGCCACCAGCAGAGATCGGGTCAAAGAGACCCAGTACTTC.

This chain links TRBV5-4 with TRBJ2-5; possibly TRBD2 for D (6 bases). The CDR3 length is 14 residues. Germline V gene data show CDR1 as SGHNT and CDR2 as YYREEE (reference sequence). V gave up 4 bases and J gave up 5 bases, with 15 bases separating them. CDR3 DNA sequence: TGTGCCAGCAGCGGCCGATGGGGGGATGAGACCCAGTACTTC. This codes for CASSGRWGDETQYF. Based on the CDR3 plus reference TRBV5-4 and TRBJ2-5, the full variable domain is ETGVTQSPTHLIKTRGQQVTLRCSSQSGHNTVSWYQQALGQGPQFIFQYYREEENGRGNFPPRFSGLQFPNYSSELNVNALELDDSALYLCASSGRWGDETQYFGPGTRLLVL.

This clone was found a few times. The chain joins TRBV5-1 to TRBJ1-2; TRBD1 agrees at 7 bases. CDR3 length equals 13 residues. CDR1 and CDR2 from the germline V gene are SGHRS and YFSETQ. The V and J ends lost 0 bases and 8 bases, in that order; junction bases with no gene match: 4. The chain's CDR3 is CASSLEGASGYTF. The CDR3 nucleotides are TGCGCCAGCAGCTTGGAGGGGGCGAGCGGCTACACCTTC.

A few counts support this clone. The chain couples TRBV29-1 to TRBJ2-3; 11 bases agree with TRBD2. Germline V gives CDR1 SQVTM, CDR2 ANQGSEA. The J segment lost 0 bases and the V segment lost 7 bases, leaving 6 bases of the junction unmatched. This CDR3 region has 15 residues. In DNA form, the CDR3 reads TGCAGCGCCCAGACTAGCGGGGCTAGCACAGATACGCAGTATTTT. It codes for CSAQTSGASTDTQYF.

This sequence joins TRBV25-1 and TRBJ1-2, with 7 bases identical to TRBD1. The length of the CDR3 is 13 residues. Germline values: CDR1 MGHDK, CDR2 SYGVNS. Trimming took 4 bases from V and 6 from J; bases not matched to a gene: 5. This CDR3 reads CASSATGPDGYTF. The CDR3 DNA sequence: TGTGCCAGCAGTGCGACAGGGCCCGATGGCTACACCTTC.

As for this clone: At the DNA level, this CDR3 is encoded by other sequences in the same sample as well. This rearrangement joins TRBV29-1 to TRBJ1-1; maybe TRBD1 (6 bases). The CDR3 sequence is 13 residues long. CDR1 is SQVTM, CDR2 ANQGSEA, per germline. V lost 2 bases and J 2 bases, leaving 9 bases between the germline ends. The CDR3 DNA sequence: TGCAGCGTTGAAAGGGGGACAAACACTGAAGCTTTCTTT. It translates to CSVERGTNTEAFF.

In this sample, this clone turned up once. The gene calls are TRBV15 and TRBJ2-1; 8 nucleotides line up with TRBD2. The CDR3 has 15 amino acids. With 3 bases clipped from V and 7 bases from J, the junction kept 8 bases outside the gene matches. Germline lookup yields CDR1 LNHNV and CDR2 YYDKDF (reference sequence). In nucleotides, the CDR3 is TGTGCCACCAGCAGTGACCTCAGACTAGCGAATGAGCAGTTCTTC. It codes for CATSSDLRLANEQFF.

The chain couples TRBV7-2 to TRBJ2-7, with TRBD1 identical over 7 bases. This CDR3 has 12 residues. Germline V lookup: CDR1 SGHTA, CDR2 FQGNSA. The V and J ends lost 5 bases and 6 bases, in that order; junction bases with no gene match: 4. The CDR3 bases are TGTGCCAGCAGCCGAAGGACAGGCGAGCAGTACTTC. Amino acids: CASSRRTGEQYF. Full variable domain (outside the CDR3, taken from reference TRBV7-2 and TRBJ2-7): GAGVSQSPSNKVTEKGKDVELRCDPISGHTALYWYRQSLGQGLEFLIYFQGNSAPDKSGLPSDRFSAERTGGSVSTLTIQRTQQEDSAVYLCASSRRTGEQYFGPGTRLTVT.

This clone has a handful of counts. The chain links TRBV29-1 to TRBJ2-1, with TRBD2 matching 10 bases. J lost 4 bases, V lost 6 bases, and 9 bases had no gene match. The CDR3 has 15 residues. Germline V gives CDR1 SQVTM, CDR2 ANQGSEA. CDR3 nucleotides: TGCAGCGTAGAGAGGGGACTAGCGTTTTACAATGAGCAGTTCTTC. It yields the protein CSVERGLAFYNEQFF.

The rearrangement uses TRBV27 and TRBJ2-2, with 10 bases identical to TRBD1. The V gene's germline CDR1 is MNHEY and CDR2 SMNVEV (reference sequence). V lost 6 bases to trimming and J lost 6 bases; unmatched junction nucleotides: 4. This CDR3 has 14 residues. CDR3 in amino acids: CASRTGGMAGELFF. The DNA for the CDR3 is TGTGCCAGCAGGACAGGGGGCATGGCCGGGGAGCTGTTTTTT.

The chain joins TRBV6-1 to TRBJ2-2; TRBD1 or TRBD2 may be the D gene (6 bases each). This CDR3 spans 14 amino acids. Germline V CDR1 and CDR2: MNHNS, SASEGT. The ends were cut back, 8 bases at V and 1 base at J, with 11 bases in the middle. The CDR3 DNA is TGTGCCAGCGGGGGGCAGATGAACACCGGGGAGCTGTTTTTT. This translates into CASGGQMNTGELFF.

The rearrangement uses TRBV30 and TRBJ1-2, with a tentative D call TRBD1 (6 bases). The germline V and J ends were trimmed by 1 base and 4 bases, with 16 bases remaining between them. CDR3 length: 15 residues. The germline V gene has CDR1 GTSNPN and CDR2 SVGIG (reference sequence). The CDR3 coding sequence is TGTGCCTGGAGTGAAGGGGTGAGGGGGAGCTATGGCTACACCTTC. Its translation: CAWSEGVRGSYGYTF. Full variable domain (rest looked up from reference TRBV30 and TRBJ1-2): SQTIHQWPATLVQPVGSPLSLECTVEGTSNPNLYWYRQAAGRGLQLLFYSVGIGQISSEVPQNLSASRPQDRQFILSSKKLLLSDSGFYLCAWSEGVRGSYGYTFGSGTRLTVV.

The chain is built from TRBV29-1 and TRBJ2-3, with D perhaps matching TRBD2 (6 bases). This CDR3 region has 13 residues. Germline CDR1 SQVTM, CDR2 ANQGSEA. Trimming left V 4 bases short and J 2 bases short, with 10 bases between. CDR3 region: CSVAGTHTDTQYF. CDR3 nucleotides: TGCAGCGTTGCCGGGACTCACACAGATACGCAGTATTTT.

The V call is TRBV7-6, the J call TRBJ2-7, with TRBD2 matching over 7 bases. J lost 5 bases, V lost 3 bases, and 4 bases had no gene match. Germline V gives CDR1 SGHVS, CDR2 FNYEAQ. The CDR3 spans 13 residues. As DNA, the CDR3 is TGTGCCAGCAGCTTGGGCCTAGCGGACGAGCAGTACTTC. This codes for CASSLGLADEQYF.